This T cell receptor (beta chain) comes out of a study of T cells of healthy individuals. TCRdb fed the 5' RACE reads into MiXCR, producing one record per CDR3 protein. Counted here are about 100,000 distinct CDR3 sequences, 15% to 20% occurring once; the ten biggest clones make up over 5%. The sample holds many counts of this clonotype. Germline V gene data show CDR1 as MNHEY and CDR2 as SVGEGT. With 0 bases removed from V and 9 bases from J, the gap between germline ends came to 12 bases. CDR3 size: 14 residues. This clonotype originated in a human donor in good health. The genes are TRBV6-2 or TRBV6-3 and TRBJ1-5; TRBD1 is a possible D gene (6 bases). The CDR3 region is CASSYSHRAVPQHF. The CDR3 DNA reads TGTGCCAGCAGTTACTCACACAGGGCTGTGCCCCAGCATTTT.